This T cell receptor beta chain was captured by sequencing in a study of patients and donors after allogeneic stem cell transplantation. Each CDR3 protein gets one entry after TCRdb re-called the RT-PCR reads with MiXCR. The sample yields some 960,000 distinct CDR3 sequences, more than 15% seen once. This clonotype was counted many times. The CDR3 consists of 19 residues. Trimming took 0 bases from V and 5 from J; bases not matched to a gene: 18. Germline V CDR1 and CDR2: SGHRS, YFSETQ. Material: blood, either unsorted or a sorted T cell fraction (not recorded which). This sequence joins TRBV5-1 and TRBJ2-3; 7 bases are shared with TRBD2. This sequence was found in a human donor who was either an allogeneic HSCT recipient or a stem cell or donor lymphocyte infusion donor (not recorded which). It is not recorded whose cells these are; they may come from a transplant donor. The CDR3 protein is CASSLVYSDVGGPGDTQYF. The CDR3 bases are TGCGCCAGCAGCTTGGTATACTCTGATGTGGGAGGGCCTGGAGATACGCAGTATTTT.